What follows are 3 T cell receptor beta chains derived from one specimen sequenced in a study of cytomegalovirus exposure and HLA in healthy donors. A multiplex PCR was run with 60 Vbeta primers and 13 Jbeta primers. The assay was immunoSEQ multiplex PCR, and TCRdb's table has in-frame clones only and misses some. The repertoire holds roughly 100,000 clones, more than 65% seen once, with around a tenth in the top ten. Sample: PBMCs. The receptors were gathered from a young woman in good health and CMV-seropositive.

The gene calls are TRBV29-1 and TRBJ2-7; no firm D call. Trimming stripped 1 base from V and 2 bases from J, with 12 bases between. CDR3 length equals 14 residues. Looked up from germline, CDR1 is SQVTM and CDR2 is ANQGSEA. The CDR3 sequence: CSVEVLGKAYEQYF. CDR3 DNA sequence: TGCAGCGTTGAAGTGTTGGGCAAGGCCTACGAGCAGTACTTC.

The chain employs TRBV5-1 and TRBJ1-1; D is uncertain. CDR3 length: 15 amino acids. V gave up 4 bases and J gave up 2 bases, with 15 bases separating them. Germline V gives CDR1 SGHRS, CDR2 YFSETQ. Here the CDR3 DNA reads TGCGCCAGCAGCCCGGGAGTACTTGCCAACACTGAAGCTTTCTTT. It yields the protein CASSPGVLANTEAFF.

This clone was counted a single time. V usage is TRBV2 and J usage is TRBJ2-7; maybe TRBD1 (6 bases). The V gene's germline CDR1 is SNHLY and CDR2 FYNNEI. The germline V and J ends were trimmed by 6 bases and 2 bases, with 23 bases remaining between them. The CDR3 runs 17 residues. The DNA of the CDR3 is TGTGCCAGCAGCAGCCTCCACTTTCCGGACAGCCCCTACGAGCAGTACTTC. Amino acid sequence: CASSSLHFPDSPYEQYF.